This is a list of T cell receptor beta chains from one sample in a study of identical twins. TCRdb ran MiXCR on the 5' RACE reads and lists one entry per CDR3 protein. The sample comprises more than 650,000 distinct CDR3 sequences, roughly 6.2% of which are singletons, and 1.5% to 2% rests with the top ten. Sequenced input: naive T cells sorted from blood. All receptors derive from a man in his late teens or twenties in good health. Both conserved end residues are part of each CDR3. The order of the fields is clone size, V gene, J gene, D gene, CDR3 protein, CDR3 DNA. D genes are given only for firm matches. Where a row states a size, it is once, few, many or the class of an expanded clone; other rows omit it.

>few|TRBV5-1|TRBJ2-5|TRBD1
CASSLDPGGAVKETQYF
TGCGCCAGCAGCTTGGATCCAGGGGGCGCCGTTAAAGAGACCCAGTACTTC
>NA|TRBV9|TRBJ1-2|NA
CASSVVGHTEAAF
TGTGCCAGCAGCGTAGTAGGACACACTGAAGCTGCCTTC
>many|TRBV4-3|TRBJ2-7|TRBD1
CASSQDLEWGQGVGSYEQYF
TGCGCCAGCAGCCAAGATCTTGAGTGGGGACAGGGGGTCGGCTCCTACGAGCAGTACTTC
>few|TRBV29-1|TRBJ2-1|TRBD1
CSVAETGRGEQFF
TGCAGCGTTGCCGAGACAGGGAGAGGTGAGCAGTTCTTC
>few|TRBV12-5|TRBJ2-2|NA
CASGVDRVSLAGLNTGELFF
TGTGCTAGTGGTGTGGACAGGGTGTCGTTAGCGGGCCTGAACACCGGGGAGCTGTTTTTT
>many|TRBV25-1|TRBJ1-2|TRBD1
CASGQGDGYTF
TGTGCCAGTGGACAGGGAGATGGCTACACCTTC
>NA|TRBV6-4|TRBJ2-1|NA
CASSDSAGSYNEQFF
TGTGCCAGCAGTGACTCAGCGGGCTCCTACAATGAGCAGTTCTTC
>many|TRBV7-8|TRBJ2-1|NA
CASSLAVRGSSYNEQFF
TGTGCCAGCAGCTTAGCAGTAAGGGGGAGCTCCTACAATGAGCAGTTCTTC
>many|TRBV20-1|TRBJ2-1|TRBD2
CSASYWGGTSVYNEQFF
TGCAGTGCTAGTTACTGGGGCGGGACTAGCGTTTACAATGAGCAGTTCTTC
>many|TRBV25-1|TRBJ2-7|NA
CASSGGEQYF
TGTGCCAGCAGTGGAGGCGAGCAGTACTTC